This TCR beta chain appears in the sequencing data of a study of STAT5B mutations in CD4+ large granular lymphocyte leukemia. Study conclusions and caveats: Patient CD4-sorted repertoires looked more clonal than healthy CD4+ repertoires, even without putative leukemic clones. Approximately 25% of private leukemic clonotypes occurred rarely in other patients' non-leukemic repertoires.

Sequencing was at survey level. Only in-frame clones appear in the TCRdb table, and some are missing; sequencing was by immunoSEQ multiplex PCR. This table holds about 48,000 clones, roughly two thirds found once. With regard to this clone: Its antigen is not known.

Healthy controls were blood donor buffy coats. Per germline, CDR1 SGHTA and CDR2 FQGNSA. This CDR3 has 18 amino acids. J lost 2 bases, V lost 5 bases, and 11 bases had no gene match. This chain connects TRBV7-2 to TRBJ2-6; TRBD1 matches at 8 bases. The sequence was obtained from a human donor in good health. What was sequenced was CD4+ T cells from blood buffy coats. CDR3 in amino acids: CASSIPGQAFPGANVLTF. The CDR3 region has the DNA TGTGCCAGCAGCATCCCGGGACAGGCCTTCCCTGGGGCCAACGTCCTGACTTTC.